This T cell receptor (beta chain) was identified in a study of blood T cell repertoires in COVID-19. This clone was found a few times. The V end lost 1 base, the J end lost 9 bases, and 7 bases lay between the germline ends. The CDR3 runs 12 residues. The germline V gene encodes CDR1 LGHDT and CDR2 YNNKEL (reference sequence). Those enrolled, adults aged 18 to 89 years, came from some 25 US areas. Clinical history reported by participants formed the basis on which cohorts were assigned. All recovered Cohort 3 donors got two negative PCRs, got clearance, or saw symptom resolution. Authors' analysis steps: The authors estimated nucleated cell counts from reference gene primer amplification. Some clones are missing from TCRdb's copy, which holds only in-frame ones; the method was immunoSEQ multiplex PCR. That table furnishes V, J and clone size, whereas the DNA furnished D and trimming. The sample carries roughly 250,000 clones, 75% to 90% recorded once.

This receptor was taken from a woman between 45 and 60 years old who had recovered from COVID-19. The J gene is TRBJ2-1, the V gene TRBV3-1 (or the pseudogene TRBV3-2), with TRBD1 as a possible D gene (6 bases). Input material: PBMCs or T cells enriched from blood (not recorded which). The CDR3 is CASSQGGGEQFF. The CDR3 DNA reads TGTGCCAGCAGCCAAGGAGGGGGTGAGCAGTTCTTC.